Here is one T cell receptor beta chain with its context. It may be a read error: a sequence one base away is much more abundant. The time point is: newly diagnosed GD, antithyroid drugs for less than 3 months. With RNA extracted from PBMCs as input, the TCR library was made. This sample is part of a study of regulatory T cells in long-lasting Graves disease. iRepertoire HTBI primers and Arm-PCR of CDR3 regions built TCR beta libraries. Each CDR3 protein is one row after TCRdb ran MiXCR on the multiplex PCR reads. This table holds hundreds of thousands of distinct CDR3 sequences, roughly 16% found once. The CDR3 runs 16 residues. The V end lost 3 bases, the J end lost 2 bases, and 17 bases lay between the germline ends. In germline, CDR1 is DFQATT, CDR2 SNEGSKA (reference sequence). The sample was also linked to a second study, of T cells in Graves' hyperthyroidism and ophthalmopathy.

The chain has TRBV20-1 and TRBJ1-3; TRBD1 is a possible D gene (6 bases). The specimen comprised peripheral blood mononuclear cells (PBMCs), sampled at new diagnosis, from a patient treated with antithyroid drugs. The receptor's source is a young woman with Graves disease. CDR3 DNA sequence: TGCAGTGCTAGTGAGGGGGTTGCCTTCACTGGAAACACCATATATTTT. This translates into CSASEGVAFTGNTIYF.